The rows below give T cell receptor beta chains drawn from one sample of a study of blood T cell repertoires in COVID-19. The assay was immunoSEQ multiplex PCR, and TCRdb's table has in-frame clones only and misses some. The sample includes hundreds of thousands of clones, about 85% of them seen just once. Material for sequencing was peripheral blood. These receptor sequences come from a woman aged 50 to 60 who had recovered from COVID-19. Each CDR3 is given with its conserved first and last residue. The D gene is left open where the match is weak. The listing skips clone size in some rows; elsewhere it reads once, few, many or a size class.

TRBD2	-	TRBV24-1	17	TRBJ2-5	CATSDDSGRSGQETQYF	TGTGCCACCAGTGATGATAGCGGGAGGTCAGGGCAAGAGACCCAGTACTTC
TRBD2	once	TRBV3-1/TRBV3-2	14	TRBJ2-7	CASSRGTSGYEQYF	TGTGCCAGCAGCCGCGGGACTAGCGGCTACGAGCAGTACTTC
TRBD1	-	TRBV5-6	16	TRBJ2-2	CASSLVGQGLVGELFF	TGTGCCAGCAGCTTGGTGGGACAGGGGTTGGTCGGGGAGCTGTTTTTT
TRBD2	-	TRBV11-3	20	TRBJ2-1	CASSLARTGAIQRGHNEQFF	TGTGCCAGCAGCTTAGCCAGGACTGGGGCCATTCAGCGGGGACACAATGAGCAGTTCTTC
-	-	TRBV7-2	15	TRBJ1-5	CASSWGGLGNQPQHF	TGTGCCAGCAGCTGGGGAGGGTTGGGCAATCAGCCCCAGCATTTT
TRBD1	-	TRBV5-6	15	TRBJ2-3	CASSYRDRETDTQYF	TGTGCCAGCAGCTATCGGGACAGGGAAACAGATACGCAGTATTTT
TRBD2	-	TRBV7-2	16	TRBJ2-3	CASSLVLAGSTDTQYF	TGTGCCAGCAGCTTAGTACTAGCGGGGAGCACAGATACGCAGTATTTT
TRBD1	-	TRBV5-1	14	TRBJ1-1	CASSSGAGGTEAFF	TGCGCCAGCAGCTCCGGAGCAGGGGGCACTGAAGCTTTCTTT
-	-	TRBV4-2	15	TRBJ1-3	CASSHHRAGGNTIYF	TGTGCCAGCAGCCATCACAGGGCTGGAGGAAACACCATATATTTT
-	-	TRBV29-1	12	TRBJ2-5	CSAMTEAETQYF	TGCAGCGCTATGACAGAGGCCGAGACCCAGTACTTC
-	-	TRBV29-1	12	TRBJ2-7	CSVDRPGGEQYF	TGCAGCGTTGATAGGCCAGGGGGGGAGCAGTACTTC
TRBD1	-	TRBV5-1	14	TRBJ2-5	CASSLEGAVETQYF	TGCGCCAGCAGCTTAGAGGGGGCTGTTGAGACCCAGTACTTC
-	-	TRBV20-1	11	TRBJ1-1	CSAWTATEAFF	TGCAGTGCTTGGACAGCCACTGAAGCTTTCTTT
-	-	TRBV7-2	15	TRBJ2-5	CASSLLPGSGETQYF	TGTGCCAGCAGCTTATTACCGGGGAGTGGCGAGACCCAGTACTTC